This T cell receptor beta chain was found in a study of OX40 agonist ivuxolimab in advanced cancers. Study summary: There were three patients with partial responses, one having hepatocellular carcinoma and two cutaneous melanoma.

The repertoire was sequenced with immunoSEQ multiplex PCR; TCRdb's copy has only in-frame clones and lacks some. The sample shows about 60,000 clones, 85% to 90% of them seen only once. In the case of this clone: Its antigen is still unknown.

Study-wide results and caveats: Some nonresponders also had low normalized T-cell clonal expansion.

This material consisted of CD4+ or CD8+ T cells sorted from blood, taken in a trial of the OX40 agonist ivuxolimab. The origin of this receptor is an adult with an advanced solid tumor such as melanoma, head and neck, liver or kidney cancer.

This chain's CDR3 is CASSPTGSYEQYF. The CDR3 nucleotides read TGTGCCAGCAGCCCCACAGGGTCCTACGAGCAGTACTTC. The rearrangement uses TRBV11-3 and TRBJ2-7; D perhaps matches TRBD1 (6 bases). The length of the CDR3 is 13 residues. V shed 5 bases and J shed 1 base, with 9 bases lying between them. Germline assignment: CDR1 SGHNT and CDR2 YENEEA.